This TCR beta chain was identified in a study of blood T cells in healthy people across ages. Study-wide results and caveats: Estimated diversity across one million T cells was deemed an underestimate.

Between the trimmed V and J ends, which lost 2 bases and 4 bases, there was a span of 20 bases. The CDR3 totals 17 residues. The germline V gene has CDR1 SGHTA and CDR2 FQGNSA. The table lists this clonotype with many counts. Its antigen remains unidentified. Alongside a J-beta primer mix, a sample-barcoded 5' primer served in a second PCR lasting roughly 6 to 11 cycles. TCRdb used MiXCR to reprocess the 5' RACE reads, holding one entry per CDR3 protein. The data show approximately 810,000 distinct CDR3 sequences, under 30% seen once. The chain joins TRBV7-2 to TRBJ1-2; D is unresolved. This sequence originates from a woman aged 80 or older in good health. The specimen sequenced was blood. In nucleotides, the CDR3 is TGTGCCAGCAGCTTAAATCTAGGGTCAACTTCGCCCTATGGCTACACCTTC. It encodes CASSLNLGSTSPYGYTF. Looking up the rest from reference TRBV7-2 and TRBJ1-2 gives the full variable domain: GAGVSQSPSNKVTEKGKDVELRCDPISGHTALYWYRQSLGQGLEFLIYFQGNSAPDKSGLPSDRFSAERTGGSVSTLTIQRTQQEDSAVYLCASSLNLGSTSPYGYTFGSGTRLTVV.